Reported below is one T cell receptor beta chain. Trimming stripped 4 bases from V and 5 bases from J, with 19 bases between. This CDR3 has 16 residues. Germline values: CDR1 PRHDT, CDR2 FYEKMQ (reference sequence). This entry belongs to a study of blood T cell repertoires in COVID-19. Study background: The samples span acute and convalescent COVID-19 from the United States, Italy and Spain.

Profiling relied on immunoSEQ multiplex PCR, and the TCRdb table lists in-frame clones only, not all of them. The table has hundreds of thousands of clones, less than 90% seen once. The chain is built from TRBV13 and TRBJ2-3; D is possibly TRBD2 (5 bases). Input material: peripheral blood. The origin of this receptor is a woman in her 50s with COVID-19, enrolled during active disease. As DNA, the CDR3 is TGTGCCAGCAGCTCCCTCAGCTCGGCGGGCCGAGATACGCAGTATTTT. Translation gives CASSSLSSAGRDTQYF. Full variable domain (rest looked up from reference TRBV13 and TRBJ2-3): AAGVIQSPRHLIKEKRETATLKCYPIPRHDTVYWYQQGPGQDPQFLISFYEKMQSDKGSIPDRFSAQQFSDYHSELNMSSLELGDSALYFCASSSLSSAGRDTQYFGPGTRLTVL.